This T cell receptor (beta chain) is drawn from a study of T-cell memory formation after mild COVID-19. Points from the study as a whole: A subset of responding clones appeared in pre-infection memory, suggesting cross-reactive memory joined.

TCRdb re-called the 5' RACE reads through MiXCR, storing one row per CDR3 protein. Of fewer than 600,000 distinct CDR3 sequences detected, roughly 20% appear once; the ten largest clones hold about 8.7%. On this clonotype itself: Its target is unknown.

Germline CDR1 SGHDT, CDR2 YYEEEE. The CDR3 spans 14 residues. V dropped 2 bases and J dropped 1 base, with 7 bases sitting between them. Input material: PBMCs or a T cell subset sorted from them (not recorded which). V usage is TRBV5-6 and J usage is TRBJ1-5; D is undetermined. The origin of this receptor is an adult woman who had mild COVID-19 (a few samples of this study predate the infection). Cell type and time point are not known. CDR3 amino acids: CASSFSQSNQPQHF. CDR3 coding DNA: TGTGCCAGCAGCTTTTCACAGAGCAATCAGCCCCAGCATTTT.